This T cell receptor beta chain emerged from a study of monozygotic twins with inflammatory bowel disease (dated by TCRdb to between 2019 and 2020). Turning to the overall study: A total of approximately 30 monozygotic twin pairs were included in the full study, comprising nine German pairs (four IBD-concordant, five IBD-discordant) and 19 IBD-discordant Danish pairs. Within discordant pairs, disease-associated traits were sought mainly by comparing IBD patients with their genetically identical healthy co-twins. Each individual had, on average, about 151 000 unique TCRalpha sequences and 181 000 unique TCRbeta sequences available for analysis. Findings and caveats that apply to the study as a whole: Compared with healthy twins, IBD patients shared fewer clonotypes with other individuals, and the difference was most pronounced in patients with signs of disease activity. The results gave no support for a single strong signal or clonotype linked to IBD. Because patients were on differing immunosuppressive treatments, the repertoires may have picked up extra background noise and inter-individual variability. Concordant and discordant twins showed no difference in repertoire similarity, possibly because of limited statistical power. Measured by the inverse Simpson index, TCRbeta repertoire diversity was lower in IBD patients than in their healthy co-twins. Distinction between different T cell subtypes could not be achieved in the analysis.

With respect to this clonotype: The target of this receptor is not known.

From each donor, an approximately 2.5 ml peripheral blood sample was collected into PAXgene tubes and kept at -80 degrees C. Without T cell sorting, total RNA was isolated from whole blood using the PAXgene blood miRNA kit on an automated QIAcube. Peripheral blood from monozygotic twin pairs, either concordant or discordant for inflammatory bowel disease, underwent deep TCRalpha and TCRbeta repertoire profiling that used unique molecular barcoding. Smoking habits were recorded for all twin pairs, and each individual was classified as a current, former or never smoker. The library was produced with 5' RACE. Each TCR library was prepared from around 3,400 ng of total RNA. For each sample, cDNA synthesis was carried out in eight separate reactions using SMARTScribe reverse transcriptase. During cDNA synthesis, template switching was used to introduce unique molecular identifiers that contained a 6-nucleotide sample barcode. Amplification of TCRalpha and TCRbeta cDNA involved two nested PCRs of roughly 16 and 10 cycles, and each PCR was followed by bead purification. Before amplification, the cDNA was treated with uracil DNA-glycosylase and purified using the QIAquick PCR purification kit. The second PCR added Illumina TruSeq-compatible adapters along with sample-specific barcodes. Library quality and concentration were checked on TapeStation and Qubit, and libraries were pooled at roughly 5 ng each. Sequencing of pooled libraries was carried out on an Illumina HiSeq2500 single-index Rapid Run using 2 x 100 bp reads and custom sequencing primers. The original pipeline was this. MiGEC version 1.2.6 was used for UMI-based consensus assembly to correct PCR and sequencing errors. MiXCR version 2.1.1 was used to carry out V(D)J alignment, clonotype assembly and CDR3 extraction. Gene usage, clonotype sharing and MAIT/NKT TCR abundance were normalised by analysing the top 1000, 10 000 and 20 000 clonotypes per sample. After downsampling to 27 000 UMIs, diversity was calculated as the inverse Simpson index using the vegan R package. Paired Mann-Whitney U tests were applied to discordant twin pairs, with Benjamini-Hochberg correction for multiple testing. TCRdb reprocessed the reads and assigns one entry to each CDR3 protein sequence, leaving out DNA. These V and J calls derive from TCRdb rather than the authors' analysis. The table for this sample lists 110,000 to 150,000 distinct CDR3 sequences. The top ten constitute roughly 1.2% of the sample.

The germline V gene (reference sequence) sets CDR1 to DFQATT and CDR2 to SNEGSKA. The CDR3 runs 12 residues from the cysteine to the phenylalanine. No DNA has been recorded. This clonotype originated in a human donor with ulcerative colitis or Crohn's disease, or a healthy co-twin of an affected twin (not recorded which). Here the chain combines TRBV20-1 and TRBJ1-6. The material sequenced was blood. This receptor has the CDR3 CSAIPAGSGLHF.